This entry concerns a single T cell receptor beta chain. The germline V gene has CDR1 LNHDA and CDR2 SQIVND (reference sequence). V lost 4 bases and J lost 4, with 10 bases in between. The CDR3 totals 13 residues. The data were taken from a study of cytomegalovirus exposure and HLA in healthy donors. The PCR used 60 Vbeta and 13 Jbeta primers. The protocol was immunoSEQ multiplex PCR, while the TCRdb copy is restricted to in-frame clones and leaves out a portion. The sample has under 150,000 clones, around 78% seen once. Regarding donors, all were healthy bone marrow donors. The sequenced sample was PBMCs. This clonotype was obtained from a woman between 35 and 50 years old in good health and CMV-seronegative. The chain joins TRBV19 to TRBJ1-1; possibly TRBD1 for D (6 bases). The CDR3 region is CASSTQGGTEAFF. CDR3 bases: TGTGCCAGTAGTACACAGGGTGGCACTGAAGCTTTCTTT. The complete variable domain, with remaining parts taken from reference TRBV19 and TRBJ1-1, reads DGGITQSPKYLFRKEGQNVTLSCEQNLNHDAMYWYRQDPGQGLRLIYYSQIVNDFQKGDIAEGYSVSREKKESFPLTVTSAQKNPTAFYLCASSTQGGTEAFFGQGTRLTVV.